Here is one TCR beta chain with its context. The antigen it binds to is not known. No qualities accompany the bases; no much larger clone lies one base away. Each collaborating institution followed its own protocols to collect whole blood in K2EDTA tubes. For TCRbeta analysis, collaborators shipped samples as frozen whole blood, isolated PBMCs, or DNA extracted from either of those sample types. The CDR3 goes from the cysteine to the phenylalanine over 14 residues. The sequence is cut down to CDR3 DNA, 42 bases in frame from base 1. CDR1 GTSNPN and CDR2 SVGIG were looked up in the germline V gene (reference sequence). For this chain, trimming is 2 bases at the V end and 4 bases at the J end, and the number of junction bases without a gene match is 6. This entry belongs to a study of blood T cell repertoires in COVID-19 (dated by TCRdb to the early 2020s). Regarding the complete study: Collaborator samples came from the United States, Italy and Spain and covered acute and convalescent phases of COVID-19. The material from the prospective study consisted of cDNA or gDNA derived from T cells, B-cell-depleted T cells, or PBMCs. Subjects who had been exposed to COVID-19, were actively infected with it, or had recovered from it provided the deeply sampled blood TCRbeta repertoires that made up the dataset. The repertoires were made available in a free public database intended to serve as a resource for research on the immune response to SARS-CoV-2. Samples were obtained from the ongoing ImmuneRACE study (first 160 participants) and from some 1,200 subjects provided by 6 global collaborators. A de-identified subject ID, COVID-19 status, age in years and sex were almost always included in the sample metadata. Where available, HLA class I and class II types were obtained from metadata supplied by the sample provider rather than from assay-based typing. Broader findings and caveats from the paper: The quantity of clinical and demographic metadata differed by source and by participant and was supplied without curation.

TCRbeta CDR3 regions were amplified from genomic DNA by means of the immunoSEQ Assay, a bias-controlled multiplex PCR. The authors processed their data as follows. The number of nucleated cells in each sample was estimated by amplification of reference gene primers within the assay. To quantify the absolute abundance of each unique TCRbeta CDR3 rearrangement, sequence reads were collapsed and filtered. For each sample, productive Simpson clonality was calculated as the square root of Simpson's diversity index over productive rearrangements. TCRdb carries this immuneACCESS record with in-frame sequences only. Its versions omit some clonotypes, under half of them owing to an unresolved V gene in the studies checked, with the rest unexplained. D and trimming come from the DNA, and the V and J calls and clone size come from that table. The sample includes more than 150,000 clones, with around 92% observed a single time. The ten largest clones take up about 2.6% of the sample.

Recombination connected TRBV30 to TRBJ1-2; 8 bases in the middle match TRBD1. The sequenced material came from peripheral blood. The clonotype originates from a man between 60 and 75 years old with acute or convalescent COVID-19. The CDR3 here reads CAWSPQGASYGYTF. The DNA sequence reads TGTGCCTGGAGTCCGCAGGGGGCAAGCTATGGCTACACCTTC.